The 16 T cell receptor beta chains in this list originate from one sample, sequenced in a study of blood T cell repertoires in COVID-19. Only in-frame clones appear in the TCRdb table, and some are missing; sequencing was by immunoSEQ multiplex PCR. The sample holds about 150,000 clones, 65% to 85% seen once. Sequencing was done on a sample of peripheral blood. Receptor source: a woman in her sixties or seventies with acute or convalescent COVID-19.

This clone came up many times. This chain uses TRBV12-3 or TRBV12-4 with TRBJ2-7; D unclear. This CDR3 contains 11 residues. V lost 8 bases, J lost 2 bases, and 7 bases lay in between. For the CDR3, the DNA is TGTGCCAGCGGCATAACCTACGAGCAGTACTTC. This encodes CASGITYEQYF.

This clone was found once. This chain joins TRBV10-3 and TRBJ2-3, with D uncertain. Germline CDR1 reads ENHRY; CDR2 reads SYGVKD. This CDR3 region has 14 residues. V lost 4 bases and J 4 bases, leaving 12 bases between the germline ends. CDR3 DNA: TGTGCCATCAGTGGTAACATGAAACCAGATACGCAGTATTTT. This translates into CAISGNMKPDTQYF.

The chain has TRBV29-1 and TRBJ1-2; TRBD1 aligns across 7 bases. Germline loops: CDR1 SQVTM, CDR2 ANQGSEA. The V gene end was trimmed by 7 bases and the J gene end by 6 bases; junction bases not matched to a gene: 5. CDR3 length: 11 amino acids. CDR3 DNA sequence: TGCAGCGGGGGACAGACGCATGGCTACACCTTC. Its protein product is CSGGQTHGYTF.

This clone was detected only once. The chain has TRBV7-3 and TRBJ1-4, with D tentatively TRBD1 (5 bases). The CDR3 covers 15 residues. Germline CDR1 reads SGHTA; CDR2 reads FQGTGA. The ends were cut back, 5 bases at V and 3 bases at J, with 13 bases in the middle. The DNA of the CDR3 is TGTGCCAGCAGCCCTCAGGAGGGACCTAATGAAAAACTGTTTTTT. This encodes CASSPQEGPNEKLFF.

The rearrangement joins TRBV7-2 to TRBJ1-4; 10 nucleotides match TRBD1. The CDR3 extends over 15 amino acids. With 1 base clipped from V and 7 bases from J, the junction kept 3 bases outside the gene matches. CDR1 and CDR2 from the germline V gene are SGHTA and FQGNSA. CDR3 sequence reads: CASSLEGTGVEKLFF. CDR3 nucleotides: TGTGCCAGCAGCTTAGAAGGGACAGGGGTTGAAAAACTGTTTTTT.

V is TRBV7-9 and J is TRBJ1-1; 9 bases align to TRBD1. The CDR3 has 15 amino acids. Germline values: CDR1 SEHNR, CDR2 FQNEAQ (reference sequence). Trimming at V came to 4 bases and at J to 5 bases, leaving 8 bases not matched to a gene. The CDR3 sequence: CASSSAGQGLTEAFF. CDR3 nucleotides: TGTGCCAGCAGCTCCGCGGGACAGGGATTGACTGAAGCTTTCTTT.

The chain employs TRBV7-3 and TRBJ2-3; 7 bases agree with TRBD2. This CDR3 comprises 14 residues. Germline loops: CDR1 SGHTA, CDR2 FQGTGA. With 5 bases clipped from V and 1 base from J, the junction kept 3 bases outside the gene matches. CDR3 sequence: CASSMSGGTDTQYF. As DNA, the CDR3 is TGTGCCAGCAGCATGAGCGGGGGCACAGATACGCAGTATTTT. Together with reference TRBV7-3 and TRBJ2-3, the CDR3 gives the full variable domain: GAGVSQTPSNKVTEKGKYVELRCDPISGHTALYWYRQSLGQGPEFLIYFQGTGAADDSGLPNDRFFAVRPEGSVSTLKIQRTERGDSAVYLCASSMSGGTDTQYFGPGTRLTVL.

The count of this clone is one. V is TRBV7-9 and J is TRBJ1-6, with 7 bases fitting TRBD1. Germline loops: CDR1 SEHNR, CDR2 FQNEAQ (reference sequence). The CDR3 extends over 16 amino acids. V lost 0 bases, J lost 5 bases, and 4 bases stayed unmatched. The DNA for the CDR3 is TGTGCCAGCAGCTTAGCGGGGGACAGCCATAATTCACCCCTCCACTTT. Translated, it gives CASSLAGDSHNSPLHF. The full variable domain, in which reference TRBV7-9 and TRBJ1-6 provide the parts outside the CDR3, is DTGVSQNPRHKITKRGQNVTFRCDPISEHNRLYWYRQTLGQGPEFLTYFQNEAQLEKSRLLSDRFSAERPKGSFSTLEIQRTEQGDSAMYLCASSLAGDSHNSPLHFGNGTRLTVT.

This rearrangement joins TRBV9 to TRBJ1-1; D gene unclear. V gave up 4 bases and J gave up 3 bases, with 16 bases separating them. Germline-derived CDR1 and CDR2 are SGDLS and YYNGEE. The CDR3 sequence is 15 residues long. The CDR3 is CASSFRLGVDTEAFF. Written as DNA, the CDR3 is TGTGCCAGCAGCTTTAGGTTAGGAGTAGACACTGAAGCTTTCTTT.

The rearrangement links TRBV4-3 to TRBJ1-2, with D possibly matching TRBD1 (6 bases). This CDR3 comprises 16 residues. In germline, CDR1 is LGHNA, CDR2 YSLEER. Trimming removed 4 bases from V and 1 base from J, with 16 bases in between. The CDR3 sequence is CASSPGRDNFNYGYTF. CDR3 DNA: TGCGCCAGCAGCCCAGGCCGGGACAATTTTAACTATGGCTACACCTTC.

This clone was recorded a few times. The genes are TRBV29-1 and TRBJ1-2; D gene uncertain. V was clipped by 2 bases and J by 7 bases, with 11 bases between them. Per germline, CDR1 SQVTM and CDR2 ANQGSEA. CDR3 length: 12 residues. The DNA for the CDR3 is TGCAGCGTTGAATCATCGGGTTCTGGCTACACCTTC. Its protein product is CSVESSGSGYTF.

This clone was counted only a few times. The V call is TRBV28, the J call TRBJ1-5; maybe TRBD1 (6 bases). There are 14 residues in the CDR3. V lost 6 bases, J lost 6 bases, and 15 bases lay in between. Germline-derived CDR1 and CDR2 are MDHEN and SYDVKM. CDR3 protein: CASSPGGTGQPQHF. The CDR3 nucleotides read TGTGCCAGCAGCCCGGGGGGCACAGGTCAGCCCCAGCATTTT.

This chain connects TRBV6-2 or TRBV6-3 to TRBJ1-2; no clear D. In germline, CDR1 is MNHEY, CDR2 SVGEGT. CDR3 length: 13 amino acids. Trimming left V 5 bases short and J 0 bases short, with 7 bases between. This chain's CDR3 is CASSTSANYGYTF. CDR3 coding DNA: TGTGCCAGCAGTACATCAGCTAACTATGGCTACACCTTC.

This chain links TRBV19 with TRBJ1-2; 7 bases map to TRBD1. The CDR3 is made up of 14 amino acids. V gave up 5 bases and J gave up 4 bases; unmatched junction bases: 7. Germline V CDR1 and CDR2: LNHDA, SQIVND (reference sequence). This CDR3 reads CASSSRQGLYGYTF. The CDR3 nucleotides read TGTGCCAGTAGTTCCCGACAGGGCCTCTATGGCTACACCTTC.

The chain combines TRBV10-3 with TRBJ2-1, with 13 bases fitting TRBD2. There are 17 residues in the CDR3. V was pared by 6 bases and J by 7 bases, with 12 bases of the junction left unmatched. Germline V CDR1 and CDR2: ENHRY, SYGVKD. The CDR3 sequence: CAISHTTSGGAGNEQFF. CDR3 coding DNA: TGTGCCATCAGCCATACTACTAGCGGGGGGGCCGGGAATGAGCAGTTCTTC.

J is TRBJ2-5 and V is TRBV2; TRBD1 matches at 7 bases. J gave up 5 bases and V 2 bases, and 5 bases lay outside the gene matches. CDR1 and CDR2 (germline): SNHLY, FYNNEI. The CDR3 extends over 14 amino acids. The CDR3 loop reads CASSENRGKETQYF. In nucleotides, the CDR3 is TGTGCCAGCAGTGAAAACAGGGGCAAGGAGACCCAGTACTTC.